The clone carrying this T cell receptor (beta chain) was detected ten times or more. As yet, its antigen is unknown. This specimen comes from a study of CD8+CD57+ T cells in acquired aplastic anemia. Study findings and constraints: Researchers reported that CD8+ Simpson's diversity was not significantly different in patients versus controls.

Trimming removed 1 base from V and 2 bases from J, with 5 bases in between. This CDR3 region has 13 residues. CDR1 is SGHVS and CDR2 is FQNEAQ in the germline V gene. Profiles of TCR beta VDJ and CDR3 were generated from a genomic DNA template. TCRdb ran MiXCR on the reads and lists one entry per CDR3 protein. The repertoire has about 190,000 distinct CDR3 sequences, approximately 50% of them found once; the top ten carry 9.7%. Patients who underwent sequencing had shown CD8+CD57+ cell expansion by flow cytometry. Patients were therapy-naive when their blood was sampled. The sample comprised sorted CD4+, CD8+, or CD8+CD57+ T cells (not recorded which) from PBMCs. This chain links TRBV7-8 with TRBJ1-2; D remains unclear. The TCR originated in a human donor with aplastic anemia. The CDR3 sequence is CASSLVGNYGYTF. The CDR3 nucleotides are TGTGCCAGCAGCTTAGTAGGGAACTATGGCTACACCTTC. The variable domain in full, completed from reference TRBV7-8 and TRBJ1-2, reads GAGVSQSPRYKVAKRGQDVALRCDPISGHVSLFWYQQALGQGPEFLTYFQNEAQLDKSGLPSDRFFAERPEGSVSTLKIQRTQQEDSAVYLCASSLVGNYGYTFGSGTRLTVV.